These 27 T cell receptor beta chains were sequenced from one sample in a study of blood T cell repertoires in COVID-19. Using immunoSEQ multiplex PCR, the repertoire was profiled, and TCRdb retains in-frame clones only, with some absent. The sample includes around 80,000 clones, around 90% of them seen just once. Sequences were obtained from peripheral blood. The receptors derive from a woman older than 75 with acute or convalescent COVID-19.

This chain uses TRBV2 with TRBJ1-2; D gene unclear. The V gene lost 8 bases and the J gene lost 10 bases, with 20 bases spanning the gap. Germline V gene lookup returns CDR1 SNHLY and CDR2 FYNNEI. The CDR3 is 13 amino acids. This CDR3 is CASGMTQTKVYTF. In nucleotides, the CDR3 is TGTGCCAGCGGAATGACACAAACAAAGGTCTACACCTTC.

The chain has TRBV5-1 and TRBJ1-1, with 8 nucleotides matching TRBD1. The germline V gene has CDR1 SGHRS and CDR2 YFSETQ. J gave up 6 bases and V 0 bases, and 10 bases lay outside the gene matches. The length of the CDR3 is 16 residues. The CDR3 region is CASSLAPTGEVAEAFF. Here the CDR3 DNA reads TGCGCCAGCAGCTTGGCCCCGACAGGGGAGGTAGCTGAAGCTTTCTTT.

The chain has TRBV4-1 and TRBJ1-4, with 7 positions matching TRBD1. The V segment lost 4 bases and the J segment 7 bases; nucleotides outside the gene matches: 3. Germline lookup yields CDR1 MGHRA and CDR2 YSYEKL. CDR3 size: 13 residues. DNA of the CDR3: TGCGCCAGCAGCCCGCAGGGGGGTGAAAAACTGTTTTTT. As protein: CASSPQGGEKLFF.

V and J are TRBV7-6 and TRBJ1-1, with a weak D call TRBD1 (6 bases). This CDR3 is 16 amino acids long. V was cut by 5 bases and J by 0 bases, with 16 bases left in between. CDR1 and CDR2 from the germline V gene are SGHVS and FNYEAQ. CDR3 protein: CASSQPGQTMNTEAFF. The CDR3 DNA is TGTGCCAGCAGCCAGCCGGGACAAACCATGAACACTGAAGCTTTCTTT. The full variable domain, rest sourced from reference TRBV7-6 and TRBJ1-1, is GAGVSQSPRYKVTKRGQDVALRCDPISGHVSLYWYRQALGQGPEFLTYFNYEAQQDKSGLPNDRFSAERPEGSISTLTIQRTEQRDSAMYRCASSQPGQTMNTEAFFGQGTRLTVV.

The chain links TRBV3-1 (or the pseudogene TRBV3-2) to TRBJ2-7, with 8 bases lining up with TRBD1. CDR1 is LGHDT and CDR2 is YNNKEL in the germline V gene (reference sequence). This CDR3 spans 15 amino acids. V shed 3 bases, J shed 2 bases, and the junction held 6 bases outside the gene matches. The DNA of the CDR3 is TGTGCCAGCAGCCAGGGGACAGGCAGAACCTACGAGCAGTACTTC. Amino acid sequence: CASSQGTGRTYEQYF.

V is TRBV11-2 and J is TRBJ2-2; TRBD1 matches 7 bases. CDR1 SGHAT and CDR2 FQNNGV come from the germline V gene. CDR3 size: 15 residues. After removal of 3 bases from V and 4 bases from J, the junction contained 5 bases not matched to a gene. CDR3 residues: CASSFKSGGTGELFF. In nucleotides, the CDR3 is TGTGCCAGCAGCTTTAAGTCAGGGGGCACCGGGGAGCTGTTTTTT.

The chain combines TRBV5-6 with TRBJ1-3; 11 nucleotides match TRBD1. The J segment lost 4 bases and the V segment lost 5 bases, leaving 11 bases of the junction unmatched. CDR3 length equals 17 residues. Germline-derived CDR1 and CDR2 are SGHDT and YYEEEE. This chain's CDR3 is CASRTRDRGISGNTIYF. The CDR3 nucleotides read TGTGCCAGCAGAACCCGGGACAGGGGGATATCGGGAAACACCATATATTTT. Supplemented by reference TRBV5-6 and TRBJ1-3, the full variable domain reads DAGVTQSPTHLIKTRGQQVTLRCSPKSGHDTVSWYQQALGQGPQFIFQYYEEEERQRGNFPDRFSGHQFPNYSSELNVNALLLGDSALYLCASRTRDRGISGNTIYFGEGSWLTVV.

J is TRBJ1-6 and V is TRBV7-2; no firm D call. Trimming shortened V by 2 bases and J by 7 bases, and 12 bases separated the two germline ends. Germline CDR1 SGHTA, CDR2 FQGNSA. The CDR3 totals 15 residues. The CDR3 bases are TGTGCCAGCAGCTTATTCGGCACAGTAAATTCACCCCTCCACTTT. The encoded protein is CASSLFGTVNSPLHF.

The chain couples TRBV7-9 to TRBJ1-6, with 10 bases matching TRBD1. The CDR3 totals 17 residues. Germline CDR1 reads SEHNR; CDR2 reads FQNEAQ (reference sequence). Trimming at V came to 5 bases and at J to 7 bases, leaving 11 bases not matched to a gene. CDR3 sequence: CASSRLPRDRGNSPLHF. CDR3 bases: TGTGCCAGCAGCCGTCTTCCTCGGGACAGGGGAAATTCACCCCTCCACTTT. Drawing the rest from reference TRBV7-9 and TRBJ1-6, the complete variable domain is DTGVSQNPRHKITKRGQNVTFRCDPISEHNRLYWYRQTLGQGPEFLTYFQNEAQLEKSRLLSDRFSAERPKGSFSTLEIQRTEQGDSAMYLCASSRLPRDRGNSPLHFGNGTRLTVT.

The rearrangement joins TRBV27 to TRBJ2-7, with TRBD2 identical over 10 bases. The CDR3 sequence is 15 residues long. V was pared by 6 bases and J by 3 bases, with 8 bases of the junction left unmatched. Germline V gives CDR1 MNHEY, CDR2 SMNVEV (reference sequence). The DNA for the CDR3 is TGTGCCAGCAGACCCCTAGCGGGAGTAGTCTACGAGCAGTACTTC. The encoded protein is CASRPLAGVVYEQYF.

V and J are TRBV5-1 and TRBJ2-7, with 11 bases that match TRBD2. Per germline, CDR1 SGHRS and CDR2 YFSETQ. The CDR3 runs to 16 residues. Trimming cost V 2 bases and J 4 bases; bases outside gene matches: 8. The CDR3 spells CASSLSSGRSDYEQYF. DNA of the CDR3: TGCGCCAGCAGCTTATCTAGCGGGAGGTCGGATTACGAGCAGTACTTC.

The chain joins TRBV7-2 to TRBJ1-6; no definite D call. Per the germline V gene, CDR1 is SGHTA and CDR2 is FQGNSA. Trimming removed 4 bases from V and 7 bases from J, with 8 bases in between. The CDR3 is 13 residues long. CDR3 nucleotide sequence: TGTGCCAGCAGCTCAGTCTCAAATTCACCCCTCCACTTT. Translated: CASSSVSNSPLHF. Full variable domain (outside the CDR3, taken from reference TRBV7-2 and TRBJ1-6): GAGVSQSPSNKVTEKGKDVELRCDPISGHTALYWYRQSLGQGLEFLIYFQGNSAPDKSGLPSDRFSAERTGGSVSTLTIQRTQQEDSAVYLCASSSVSNSPLHFGNGTRLTVT.

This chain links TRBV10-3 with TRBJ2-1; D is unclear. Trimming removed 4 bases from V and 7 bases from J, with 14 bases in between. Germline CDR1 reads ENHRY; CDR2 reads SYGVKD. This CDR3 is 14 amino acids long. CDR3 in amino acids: CAISVLYSFNEQFF. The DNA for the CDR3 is TGTGCCATCAGTGTACTCTACTCATTTAATGAGCAGTTCTTC.

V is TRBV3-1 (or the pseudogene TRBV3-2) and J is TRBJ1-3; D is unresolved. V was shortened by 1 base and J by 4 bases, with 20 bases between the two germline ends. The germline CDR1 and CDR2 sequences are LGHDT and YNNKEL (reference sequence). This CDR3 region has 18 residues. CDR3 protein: CASSQAGSAPSGGNTIYF. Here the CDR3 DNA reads TGTGCCAGCAGCCAAGCCGGATCCGCGCCCTCGGGGGGAAACACCATATATTTT.

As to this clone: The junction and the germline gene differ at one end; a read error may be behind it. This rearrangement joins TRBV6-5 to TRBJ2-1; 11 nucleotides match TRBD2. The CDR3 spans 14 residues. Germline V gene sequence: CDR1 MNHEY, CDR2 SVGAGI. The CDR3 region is CASKRTSGPNEQFF. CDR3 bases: TGTGCTAGCAAAAGGACTAGCGGGCCCAATGAGCAGTTCTTC.

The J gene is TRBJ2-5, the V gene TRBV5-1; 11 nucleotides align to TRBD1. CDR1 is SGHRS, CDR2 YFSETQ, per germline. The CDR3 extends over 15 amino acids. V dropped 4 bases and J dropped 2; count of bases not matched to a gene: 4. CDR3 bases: TGCGCCAGCAGCGTGGACAGGGGGCATCAAGAGACCCAGTACTTC. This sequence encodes CASSVDRGHQETQYF.

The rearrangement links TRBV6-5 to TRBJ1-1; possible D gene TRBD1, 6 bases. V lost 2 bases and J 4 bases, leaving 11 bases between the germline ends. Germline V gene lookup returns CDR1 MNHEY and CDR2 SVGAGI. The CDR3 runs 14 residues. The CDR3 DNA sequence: TGTGCCAGCAGTTACAGACAGGTGAGCACTGAAGCTTTCTTT. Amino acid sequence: CASSYRQVSTEAFF.

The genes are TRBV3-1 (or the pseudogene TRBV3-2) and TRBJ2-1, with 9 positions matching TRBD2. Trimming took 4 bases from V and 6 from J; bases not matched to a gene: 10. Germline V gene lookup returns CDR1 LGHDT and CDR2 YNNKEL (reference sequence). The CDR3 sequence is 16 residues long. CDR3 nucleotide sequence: TGTGCCAGCAGCCTCCTAGCTAGCGGGATTCCCAATGAGCAGTTCTTC. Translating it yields CASSLLASGIPNEQFF.

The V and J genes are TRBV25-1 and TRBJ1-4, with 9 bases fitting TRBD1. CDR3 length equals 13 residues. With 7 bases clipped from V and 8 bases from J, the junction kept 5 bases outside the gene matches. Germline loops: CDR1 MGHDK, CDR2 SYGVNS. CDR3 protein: CASKGQGSEKLFF. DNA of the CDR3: TGTGCCAGCAAGGGACAGGGAAGCGAAAAACTGTTTTTT. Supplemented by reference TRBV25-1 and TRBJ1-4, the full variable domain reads EADIYQTPRYLVIGTGKKITLECSQTMGHDKMYWYQQDPGMELHLIHYSYGVNSTEKGDLSSESTVSRIRTEHFPLTLESARPSHTSQYLCASKGQGSEKLFFGSGTQLSVL.

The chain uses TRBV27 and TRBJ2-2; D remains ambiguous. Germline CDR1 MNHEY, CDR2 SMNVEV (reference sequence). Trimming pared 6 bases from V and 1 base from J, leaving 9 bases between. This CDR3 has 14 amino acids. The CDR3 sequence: CASRQNRNTGELFF. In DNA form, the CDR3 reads TGTGCCAGCAGACAAAACAGGAACACCGGGGAGCTGTTTTTT.

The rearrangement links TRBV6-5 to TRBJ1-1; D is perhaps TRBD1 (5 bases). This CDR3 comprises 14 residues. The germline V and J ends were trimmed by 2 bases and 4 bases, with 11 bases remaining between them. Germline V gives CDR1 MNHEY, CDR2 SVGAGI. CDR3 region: CASSYRPTATEAFF. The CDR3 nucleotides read TGTGCCAGCAGTTACAGGCCGACAGCCACTGAAGCTTTCTTT.

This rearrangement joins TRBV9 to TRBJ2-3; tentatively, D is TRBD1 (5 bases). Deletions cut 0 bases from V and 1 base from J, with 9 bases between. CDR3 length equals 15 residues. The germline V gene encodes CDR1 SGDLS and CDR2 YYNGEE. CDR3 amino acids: CASSVEGAGTDTQYF. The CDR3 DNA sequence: TGTGCCAGCAGCGTAGAAGGGGCCGGCACAGATACGCAGTATTTT.

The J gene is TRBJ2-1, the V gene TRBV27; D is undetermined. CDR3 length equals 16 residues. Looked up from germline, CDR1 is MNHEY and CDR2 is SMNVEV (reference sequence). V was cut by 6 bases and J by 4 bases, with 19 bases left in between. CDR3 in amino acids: CASRPSWAGKYNEQFF. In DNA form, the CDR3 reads TGTGCCAGCAGACCCTCATGGGCAGGAAAATACAATGAGCAGTTCTTC.

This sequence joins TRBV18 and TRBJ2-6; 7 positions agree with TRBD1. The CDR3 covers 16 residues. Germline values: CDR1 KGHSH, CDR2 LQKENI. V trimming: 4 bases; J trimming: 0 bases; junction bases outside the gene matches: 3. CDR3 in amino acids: CASSLGQFSGANVLTF. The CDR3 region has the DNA TGTGCCAGCTCACTGGGACAGTTCTCTGGGGCCAACGTCCTGACTTTC.

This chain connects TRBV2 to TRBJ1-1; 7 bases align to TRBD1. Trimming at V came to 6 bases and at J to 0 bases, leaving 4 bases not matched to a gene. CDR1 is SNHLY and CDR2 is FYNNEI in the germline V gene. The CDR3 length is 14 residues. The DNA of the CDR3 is TGTGCCAGCAGCCTAAGGGGGCTGAACACTGAAGCTTTCTTT. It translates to CASSLRGLNTEAFF.

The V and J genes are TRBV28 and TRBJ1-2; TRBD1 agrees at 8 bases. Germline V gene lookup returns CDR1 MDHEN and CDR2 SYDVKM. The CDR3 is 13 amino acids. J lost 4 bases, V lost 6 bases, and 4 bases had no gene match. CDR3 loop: CASSWGQAYGYTF. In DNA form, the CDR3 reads TGTGCCAGCAGCTGGGGACAGGCCTATGGCTACACCTTC.

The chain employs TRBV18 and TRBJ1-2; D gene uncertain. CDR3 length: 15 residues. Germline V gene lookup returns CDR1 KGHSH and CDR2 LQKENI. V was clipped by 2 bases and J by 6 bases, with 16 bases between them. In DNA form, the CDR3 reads TGTGCCAGCTCACCAAGGTCCGGGAGCCGGGATGGCTACACCTTC. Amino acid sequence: CASSPRSGSRDGYTF.